This TCR beta chain was sequenced during a study of blood T cell repertoires in COVID-19. V shed 5 bases and J shed 2 bases, with 15 bases lying between them. Per germline, CDR1 KGHDR and CDR2 SFDVKD. The CDR3 sequence is 16 residues long. Sequencing was performed with immunoSEQ multiplex PCR; in TCRdb, only in-frame clones are kept and a portion is missing. The sample lists approximately 450,000 clones; roughly 89% were seen once. The sequenced material came from peripheral blood. This chain joins TRBV24-1 and TRBJ2-1; possibly TRBD2 for D (6 bases). This clonotype was sampled from a woman aged 25 to 45 with acute or convalescent COVID-19. The CDR3 loop reads CATSAARGSAYNEQFF. The DNA of the CDR3 is TGTGCCACCAGTGCTGCCCGGGGGTCTGCCTACAATGAGCAGTTCTTC.